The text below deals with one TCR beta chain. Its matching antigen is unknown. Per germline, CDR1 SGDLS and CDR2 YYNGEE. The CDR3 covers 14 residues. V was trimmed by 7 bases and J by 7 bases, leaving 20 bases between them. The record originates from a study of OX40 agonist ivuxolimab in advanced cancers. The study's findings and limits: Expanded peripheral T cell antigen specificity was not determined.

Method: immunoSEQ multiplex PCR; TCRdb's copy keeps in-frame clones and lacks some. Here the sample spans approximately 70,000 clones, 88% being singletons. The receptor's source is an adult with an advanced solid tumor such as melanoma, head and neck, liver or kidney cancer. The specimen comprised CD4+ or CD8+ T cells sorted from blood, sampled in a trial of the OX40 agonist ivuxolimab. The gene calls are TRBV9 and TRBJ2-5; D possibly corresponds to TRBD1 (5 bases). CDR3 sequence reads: CASYLGPQGGTQYF. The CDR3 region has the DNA TGTGCCAGCTATTTGGGGCCCCAAGGTGGGACCCAGTACTTC.